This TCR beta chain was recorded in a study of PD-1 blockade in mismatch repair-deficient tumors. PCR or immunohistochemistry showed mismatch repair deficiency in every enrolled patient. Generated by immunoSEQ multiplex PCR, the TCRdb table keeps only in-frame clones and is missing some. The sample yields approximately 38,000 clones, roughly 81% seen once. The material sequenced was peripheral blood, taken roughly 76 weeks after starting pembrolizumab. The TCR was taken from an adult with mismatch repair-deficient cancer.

CDR3 residues: CASSLERWNNYGYTF. The CDR3 bases are TGTGCCAGCAGCTTAGAAAGGTGGAATAACTATGGCTACACCTTC. This sequence joins TRBV7-2 and TRBJ1-2; no reliable D call. V was cut by 1 base and J by 1 base, with 10 bases left in between. CDR3 size: 15 residues. The germline gives CDR1 SGHTA, CDR2 FQGNSA.